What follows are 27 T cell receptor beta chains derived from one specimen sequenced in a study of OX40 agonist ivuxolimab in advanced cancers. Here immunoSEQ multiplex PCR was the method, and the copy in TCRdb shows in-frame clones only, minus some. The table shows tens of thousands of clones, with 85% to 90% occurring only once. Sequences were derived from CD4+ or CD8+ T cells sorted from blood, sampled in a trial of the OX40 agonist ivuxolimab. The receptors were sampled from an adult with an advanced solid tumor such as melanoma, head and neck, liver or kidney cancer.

In nucleotides, the CDR3 is TGTGCCAGCAGTCTCACGGACAGGGCGCAGTATTTT. Protein product: CASSLTDRAQYF. This rearrangement joins TRBV27 to TRBJ2-3; 8 bases map to TRBD1. This CDR3 has 12 residues. Germline V gene lookup returns CDR1 MNHEY and CDR2 SMNVEV (reference sequence). The trim removed 5 bases at V and 10 bases at J, leaving 5 bases unmatched.

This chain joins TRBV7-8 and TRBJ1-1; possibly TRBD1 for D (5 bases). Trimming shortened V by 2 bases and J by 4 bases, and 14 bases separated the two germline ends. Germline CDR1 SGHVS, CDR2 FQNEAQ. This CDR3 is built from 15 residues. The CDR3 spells CASSLRGLVGTEAFF. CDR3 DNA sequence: TGTGCCAGCAGCTTACGGGGCCTGGTTGGCACTGAAGCTTTCTTT.

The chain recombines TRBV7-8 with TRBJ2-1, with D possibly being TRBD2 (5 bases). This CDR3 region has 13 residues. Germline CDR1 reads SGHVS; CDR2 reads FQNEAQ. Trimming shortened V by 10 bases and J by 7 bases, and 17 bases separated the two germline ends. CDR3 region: CATGKRHRNEQFF. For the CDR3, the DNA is TGTGCCACCGGGAAGCGTCATAGGAATGAGCAGTTCTTC.

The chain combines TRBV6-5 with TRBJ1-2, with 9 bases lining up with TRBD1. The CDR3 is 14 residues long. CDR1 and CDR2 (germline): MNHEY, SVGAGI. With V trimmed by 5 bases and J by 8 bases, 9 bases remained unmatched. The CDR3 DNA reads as TGTGCCAGCAGTGAGGACAGGGGAGTCGGGGGCTACACCTTC. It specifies CASSEDRGVGGYTF.

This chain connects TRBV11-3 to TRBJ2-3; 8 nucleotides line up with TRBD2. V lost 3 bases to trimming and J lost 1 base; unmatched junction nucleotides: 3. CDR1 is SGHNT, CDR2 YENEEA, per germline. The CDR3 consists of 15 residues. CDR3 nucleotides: TGTGCCAGCAGCTTCAGCGGGGGTCGCACAGATACGCAGTATTTT. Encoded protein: CASSFSGGRTDTQYF. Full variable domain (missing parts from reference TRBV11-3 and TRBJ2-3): EAGVVQSPRYKIIEKKQPVAFWCNPISGHNTLYWYLQNLGQGPELLIRYENEEAVDDSQLPKDRFSAERLKGVDSTLKIQPAELGDSAVYLCASSFSGGRTDTQYFGPGTRLTVL.

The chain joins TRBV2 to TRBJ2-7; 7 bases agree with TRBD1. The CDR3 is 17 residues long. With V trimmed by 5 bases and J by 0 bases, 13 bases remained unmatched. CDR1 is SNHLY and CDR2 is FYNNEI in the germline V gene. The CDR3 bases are TGTGCCAGCAGTCCGCTTACTGGACAGGAGAGCTCCTACGAGCAGTACTTC. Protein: CASSPLTGQESSYEQYF.

In DNA form, the CDR3 reads TGTGCCAGCCGAATCAGGGTCGGCGGAAACACCATATATTTT. Its translation is CASRIRVGGNTIYF. The V call is TRBV6-5, the J call TRBJ1-3, with D perhaps matching TRBD1 (5 bases). V lost 8 bases and J 4 bases, leaving 15 bases between the germline ends. The CDR3 totals 14 residues. Per the germline V gene, CDR1 is MNHEY and CDR2 is SVGAGI.

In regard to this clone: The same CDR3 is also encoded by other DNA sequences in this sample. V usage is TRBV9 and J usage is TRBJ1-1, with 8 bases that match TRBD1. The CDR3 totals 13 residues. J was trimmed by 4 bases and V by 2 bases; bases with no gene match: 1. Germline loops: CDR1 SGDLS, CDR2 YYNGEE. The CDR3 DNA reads TGTGCCAGCAGCGTCGGACAGGGCACTGAAGCTTTCTTT. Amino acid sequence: CASSVGQGTEAFF. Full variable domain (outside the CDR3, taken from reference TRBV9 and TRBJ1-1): DSGVTQTPKHLITATGQRVTLRCSPRSGDLSVYWYQQSLDQGLQFLIQYYNGEERAKGNILERFSAQQFPDLHSELNLSSLELGDSALYFCASSVGQGTEAFFGQGTRLTVV.

The CDR3 here is CASSPHTSGINTGELFF. The CDR3 coding sequence is TGCGCCAGCAGCCCTCATACTAGCGGGATCAACACCGGGGAGCTGTTTTTT. The rearrangement links TRBV5-1 to TRBJ2-2; 10 nucleotides agree with TRBD2. Germline CDR1 and CDR2: SGHRS and YFSETQ. With 4 bases clipped from V and 2 bases from J, the junction kept 8 bases outside the gene matches. The CDR3 spans 17 residues.

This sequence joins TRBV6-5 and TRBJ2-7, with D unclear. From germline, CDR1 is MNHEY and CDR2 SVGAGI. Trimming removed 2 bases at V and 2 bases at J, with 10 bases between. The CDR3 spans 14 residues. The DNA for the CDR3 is TGTGCCAGCAGTTACCTTATGACTCCCTACGAGCAGTACTTC. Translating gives CASSYLMTPYEQYF.

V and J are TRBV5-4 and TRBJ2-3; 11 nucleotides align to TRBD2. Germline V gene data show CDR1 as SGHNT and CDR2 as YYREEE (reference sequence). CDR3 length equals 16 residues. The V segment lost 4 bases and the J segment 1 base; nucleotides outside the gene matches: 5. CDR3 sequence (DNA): TGTGCCAGCAGCGCGGGGGGACTAGCGGGCACAGATACGCAGTATTTT. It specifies CASSAGGLAGTDTQYF. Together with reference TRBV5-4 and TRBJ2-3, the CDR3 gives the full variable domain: ETGVTQSPTHLIKTRGQQVTLRCSSQSGHNTVSWYQQALGQGPQFIFQYYREEENGRGNFPPRFSGLQFPNYSSELNVNALELDDSALYLCASSAGGLAGTDTQYFGPGTRLTVL.

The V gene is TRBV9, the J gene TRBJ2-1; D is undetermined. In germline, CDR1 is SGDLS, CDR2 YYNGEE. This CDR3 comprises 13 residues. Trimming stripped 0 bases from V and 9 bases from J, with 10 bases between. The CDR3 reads CASSVDDPGEQFF. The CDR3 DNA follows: TGTGCCAGCAGCGTAGATGACCCCGGTGAGCAGTTCTTC.

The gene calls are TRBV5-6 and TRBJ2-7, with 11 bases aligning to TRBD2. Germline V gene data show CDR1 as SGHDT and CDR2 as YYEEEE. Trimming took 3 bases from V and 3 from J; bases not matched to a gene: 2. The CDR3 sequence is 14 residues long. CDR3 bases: TGTGCCAGCAGCTCGACTAGCGGGAACTACGAGCAGTACTTC. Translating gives CASSSTSGNYEQYF.

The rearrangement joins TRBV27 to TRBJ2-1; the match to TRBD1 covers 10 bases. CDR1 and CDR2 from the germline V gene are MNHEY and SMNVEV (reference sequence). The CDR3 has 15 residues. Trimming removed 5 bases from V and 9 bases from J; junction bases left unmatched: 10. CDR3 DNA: TGTGCCAGCAGTACCCTCGGACAGGGGGGGCGTGAGCAGTTCTTC. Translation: CASSTLGQGGREQFF.

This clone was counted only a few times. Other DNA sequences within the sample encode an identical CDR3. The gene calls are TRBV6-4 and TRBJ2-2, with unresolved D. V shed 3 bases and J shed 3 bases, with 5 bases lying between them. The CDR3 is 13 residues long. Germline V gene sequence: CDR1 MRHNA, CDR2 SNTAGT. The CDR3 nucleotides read TGTGCCAGCAGTGAAGGCTACACCGGGGAGCTGTTTTTT. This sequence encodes CASSEGYTGELFF.

The CDR3 DNA sequence: TGTGCCAGCAGCGATAGACTAGCGGGAGGGTGGGAGCAGTACTTC. This translates into CASSDRLAGGWEQYF. The chain couples TRBV7-6 to TRBJ2-7; 14 nucleotides agree with TRBD2. Trimming cost V 5 bases and J 7 bases; bases outside gene matches: 7. The CDR3 spans 15 residues. CDR1 SGHVS and CDR2 FNYEAQ come from the germline V gene.

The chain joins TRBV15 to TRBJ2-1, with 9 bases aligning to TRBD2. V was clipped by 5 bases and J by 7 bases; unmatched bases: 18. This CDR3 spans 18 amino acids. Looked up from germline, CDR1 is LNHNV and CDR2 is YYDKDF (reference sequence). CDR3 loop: CATSPMRVRRLAVNEQFF. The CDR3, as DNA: TGTGCCACCAGCCCCATGCGGGTACGACGACTAGCGGTGAATGAGCAGTTCTTC.

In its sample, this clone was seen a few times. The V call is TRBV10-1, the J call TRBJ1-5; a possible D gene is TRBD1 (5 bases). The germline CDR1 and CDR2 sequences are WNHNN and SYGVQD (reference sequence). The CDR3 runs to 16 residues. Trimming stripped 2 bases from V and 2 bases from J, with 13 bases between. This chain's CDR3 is CASSEMGTRGNQPQHF. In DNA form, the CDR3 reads TGCGCCAGCAGTGAGATGGGGACTCGGGGCAATCAGCCCCAGCATTTT.

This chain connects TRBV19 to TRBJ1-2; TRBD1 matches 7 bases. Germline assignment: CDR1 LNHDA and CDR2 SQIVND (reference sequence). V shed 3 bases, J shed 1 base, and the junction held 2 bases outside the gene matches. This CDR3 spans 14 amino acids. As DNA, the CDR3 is TGTGCCAGTAGTATGAGGGACAGTAACTATGGCTACACCTTC. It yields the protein CASSMRDSNYGYTF.

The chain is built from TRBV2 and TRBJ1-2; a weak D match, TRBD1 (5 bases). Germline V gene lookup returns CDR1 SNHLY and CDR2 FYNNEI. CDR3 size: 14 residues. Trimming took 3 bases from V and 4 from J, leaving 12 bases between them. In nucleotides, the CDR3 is TGTGCCAGCAGTGATCTCAGGGTGGGCTATGGCTACACCTTC. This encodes CASSDLRVGYGYTF.

CDR3 residues: CASSGRGSYNEQFF. The DNA for the CDR3 is TGTGCCAGCAGCGGGAGGGGGTCCTACAATGAGCAGTTCTTC. This chain joins TRBV5-8 and TRBJ2-1, with D perhaps matching TRBD2 (7 bases). Germline V gene lookup returns CDR1 SGHTS and CDR2 YDEGEE. V was trimmed by 4 bases and J by 1 base, leaving 9 bases between them. The CDR3 sequence is 14 residues long.

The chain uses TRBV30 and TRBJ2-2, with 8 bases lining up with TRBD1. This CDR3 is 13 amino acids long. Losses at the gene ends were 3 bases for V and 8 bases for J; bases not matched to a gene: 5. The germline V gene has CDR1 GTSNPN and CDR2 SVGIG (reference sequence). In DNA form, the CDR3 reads TGTGCCTGGAGCAGGGGGCGTGGGGGGGAGCTGTTTTTT. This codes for CAWSRGRGGELFF.

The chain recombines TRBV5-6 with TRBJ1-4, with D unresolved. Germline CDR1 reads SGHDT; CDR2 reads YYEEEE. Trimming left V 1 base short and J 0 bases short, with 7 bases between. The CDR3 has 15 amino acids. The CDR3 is CASSLFGATNEKLFF. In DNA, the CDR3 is TGTGCCAGCAGCTTGTTTGGAGCAACTAATGAAAAACTGTTTTTT. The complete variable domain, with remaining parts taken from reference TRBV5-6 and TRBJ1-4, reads DAGVTQSPTHLIKTRGQQVTLRCSPKSGHDTVSWYQQALGQGPQFIFQYYEEEERQRGNFPDRFSGHQFPNYSSELNVNALLLGDSALYLCASSLFGATNEKLFFGSGTQLSVL.

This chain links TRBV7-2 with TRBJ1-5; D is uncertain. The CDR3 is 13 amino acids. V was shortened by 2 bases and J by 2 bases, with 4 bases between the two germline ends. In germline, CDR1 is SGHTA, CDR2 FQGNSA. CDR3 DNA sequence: TGTGCCAGCAGCTTACAGCGCAATCAGCCCCAGCATTTT. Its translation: CASSLQRNQPQHF.

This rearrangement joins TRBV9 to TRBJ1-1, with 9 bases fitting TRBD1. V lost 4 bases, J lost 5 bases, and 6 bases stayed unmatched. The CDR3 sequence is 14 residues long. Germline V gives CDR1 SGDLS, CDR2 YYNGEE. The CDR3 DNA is TGTGCCAGCAGCCCAGGGACAGGGAGGACTGAAGCTTTCTTT. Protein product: CASSPGTGRTEAFF. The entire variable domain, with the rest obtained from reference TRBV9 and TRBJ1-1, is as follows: DSGVTQTPKHLITATGQRVTLRCSPRSGDLSVYWYQQSLDQGLQFLIQYYNGEERAKGNILERFSAQQFPDLHSELNLSSLELGDSALYFCASSPGTGRTEAFFGQGTRLTVV.

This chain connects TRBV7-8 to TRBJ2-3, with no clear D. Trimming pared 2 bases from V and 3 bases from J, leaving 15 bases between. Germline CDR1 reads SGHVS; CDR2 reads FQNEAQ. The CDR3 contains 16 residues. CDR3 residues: CASSLRLAAQTDTQYF. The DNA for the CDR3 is TGTGCCAGCAGCTTAAGGTTGGCTGCTCAGACAGATACGCAGTATTTT.

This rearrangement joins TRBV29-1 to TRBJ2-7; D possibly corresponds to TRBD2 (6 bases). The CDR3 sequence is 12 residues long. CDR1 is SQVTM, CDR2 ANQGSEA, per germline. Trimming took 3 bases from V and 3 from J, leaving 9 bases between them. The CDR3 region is CSVDGGGYEQYF. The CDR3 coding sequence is TGCAGCGTTGACGGGGGTGGCTACGAGCAGTACTTC.